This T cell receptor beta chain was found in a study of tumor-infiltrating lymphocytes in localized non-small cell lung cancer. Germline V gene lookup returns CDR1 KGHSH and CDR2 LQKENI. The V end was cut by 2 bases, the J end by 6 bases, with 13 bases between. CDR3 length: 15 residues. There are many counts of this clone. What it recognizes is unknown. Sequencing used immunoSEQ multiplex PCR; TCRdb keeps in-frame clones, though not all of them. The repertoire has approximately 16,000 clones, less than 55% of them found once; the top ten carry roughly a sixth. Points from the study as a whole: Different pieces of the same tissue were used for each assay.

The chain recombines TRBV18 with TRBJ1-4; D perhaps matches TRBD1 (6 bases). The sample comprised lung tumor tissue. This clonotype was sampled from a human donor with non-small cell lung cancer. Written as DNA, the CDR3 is TGTGCCAGCTCACCAACCGGGACACCGGATGAAAAACTGTTTTTT. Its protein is CASSPTGTPDEKLFF.